This T cell receptor beta chain was retrieved from a study of PD-1 blockade in mismatch repair-deficient tumors. J gave up 2 bases and V 5 bases, and 4 bases lay outside the gene matches. This CDR3 is 15 amino acids long. Germline loops: CDR1 SGDLS, CDR2 YYNGEE. Measured with immunoSEQ multiplex PCR; TCRdb has only the in-frame clones, and not every one. The sample includes about 68,000 clones, 70% to 80% of them seen just once. General study points: After pembrolizumab, tumor-resident clones rose rapidly, then generally contracted before radiologic responses.

About this clone itself: Its specificity is not known.

The receptor comes from an adult with mismatch repair-deficient cancer. The chain links TRBV9 to TRBJ1-3; 10 nucleotides match TRBD1. Source: peripheral blood, taken 2 weeks after starting pembrolizumab. CDR3 in amino acids: CASRGTGVAGNTIYF. The DNA of the CDR3 is TGTGCCAGCAGGGGGACAGGGGTTGCTGGAAACACCATATATTTT.